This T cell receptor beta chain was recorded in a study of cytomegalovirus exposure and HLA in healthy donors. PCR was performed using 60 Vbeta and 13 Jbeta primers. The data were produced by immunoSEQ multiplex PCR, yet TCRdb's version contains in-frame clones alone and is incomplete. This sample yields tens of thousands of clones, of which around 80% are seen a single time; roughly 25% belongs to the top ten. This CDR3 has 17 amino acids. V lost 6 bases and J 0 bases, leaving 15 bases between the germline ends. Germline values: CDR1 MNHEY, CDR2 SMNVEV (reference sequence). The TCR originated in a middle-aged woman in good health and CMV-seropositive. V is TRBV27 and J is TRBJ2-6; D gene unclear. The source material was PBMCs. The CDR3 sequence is CASSSTGTISGANVLTF. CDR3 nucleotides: TGTGCCAGCAGCTCAACGGGTACCATCTCTGGGGCCAACGTCCTGACTTTC.